The next 16 T cell receptor beta chains were all read from a single sample in a study of cytomegalovirus exposure and HLA in healthy donors. PCR amplification relied on 60 Vbeta primers (plus 13 Jbeta primers). The data were produced by immunoSEQ multiplex PCR, yet TCRdb's version contains in-frame clones alone and is incomplete. There are some 120,000 clones in the sample, with about 3.8% held by the top ten. Sequencing used PBMCs. The receptors originated from a man in his thirties or forties in good health and CMV-seronegative.

The chain has TRBV5-1 and TRBJ2-1; TRBD1 agrees at 9 bases. With V trimmed by 4 bases and J by 5 bases, 1 base remained unmatched. Germline-derived CDR1 and CDR2 are SGHRS and YFSETQ. This CDR3 spans 13 amino acids. CDR3 DNA: TGCGCCAGCAGCGGGGACAGGGACAATGAGCAGTTCTTC. Residues: CASSGDRDNEQFF.

This chain connects TRBV10-3 to TRBJ1-5; D gene uncertain. The CDR3 has 14 residues. V was trimmed by 2 bases and J by 10 bases, leaving 15 bases between them. The germline gives CDR1 ENHRY, CDR2 SYGVKD. The CDR3 region has the DNA TGTGCCATCAGTGAGGAGCAGAGTCTAGCACCCCAGCATTTT. It specifies CAISEEQSLAPQHF.

DNA for the CDR3: TGCGCCAGCAGCTTGATCGGGACAGGGTCGTACGAGCAGTACTTC. Residues: CASSLIGTGSYEQYF. The V call is TRBV5-1, the J call TRBJ2-5; 9 nucleotides match TRBD1. The DNA end is a closer match to TRBJ2-7, so the J assignment may be wrong. Germline V gene sequence: CDR1 SGHRS, CDR2 YFSETQ. This CDR3 has 15 amino acids.

The genes are TRBV5-1 and TRBJ2-5; TRBD1 might be the D (5 bases). Looked up from germline, CDR1 is SGHRS and CDR2 is YFSETQ. There are 14 residues in the CDR3. V lost 5 bases and J 3 bases, leaving 14 bases between the germline ends. The CDR3, as DNA: TGCGCCAGCAGACAGGAACCTTCCAAAGAGACCCAGTACTTC. Amino acids: CASRQEPSKETQYF.

V and J are TRBV5-1 and TRBJ2-2; maybe TRBD2 (6 bases). This CDR3 is built from 15 residues. CDR1 and CDR2 (germline): SGHRS, YFSETQ. The V end was cut by 4 bases, the J end by 1 base, with 11 bases between. The CDR3 region is CASSPRGENTGELFF. In DNA, the CDR3 is TGCGCCAGCAGCCCCCGCGGGGAGAACACCGGGGAGCTGTTTTTT. The variable domain in full, with the rest retrieved from reference TRBV5-1 and TRBJ2-2, is KAGVTQTPRYLIKTRGQQVTLSCSPISGHRSVSWYQQTPGQGLQFLFEYFSETQRNKGNFPGRFSGRQFSNSRSEMNVSTLELGDSALYLCASSPRGENTGELFFGEGSRLTVL.

The rearrangement joins TRBV13 to TRBJ1-6; TRBD1 matches at 9 bases. This CDR3 is built from 17 residues. Germline V CDR1 and CDR2: PRHDT, FYEKMQ (reference sequence). The V and J ends lost 4 bases and 5 bases, in that order; junction bases with no gene match: 9. The CDR3 DNA follows: TGTGCCAGCAGCTCTTTATCTGGACAGGGGAATAATTCACCCCTCCACTTT. The encoded protein is CASSSLSGQGNNSPLHF.

The CDR3 here is CASSPRPTQQTQYF. CDR3 DNA sequence: TGCGCCAGCAGTCCCCGCCCAACTCAACAGACCCAGTACTTC. This chain connects TRBV5-1 to TRBJ2-5; D gene unclear. The length of the CDR3 is 14 residues. Per the germline V gene, CDR1 is SGHRS and CDR2 is YFSETQ. V lost 5 bases, J lost 6 bases, and 17 bases lay in between.

This rearrangement joins TRBV6-1 to TRBJ2-5; D might be TRBD1 (5 bases). V was cut by 4 bases and J by 4 bases, with 10 bases left in between. Germline assignment: CDR1 MNHNS and CDR2 SASEGT. The CDR3 is made up of 13 amino acids. CDR3 region: CASSAGLRETQYF. DNA for the CDR3: TGTGCCAGCAGTGCAGGGTTGCGAGAGACCCAGTACTTC.

The chain employs TRBV6-5 and TRBJ1-1; D is ambiguous. Germline CDR1 and CDR2: MNHEY and SVGAGI. This CDR3 contains 14 residues. V was trimmed by 6 bases and J by 5 bases, leaving 16 bases between them. The CDR3 loop is CASSPGRVGTEAFF. CDR3 bases: TGTGCCAGCAGCCCGGGGAGGGTCGGAACTGAAGCTTTCTTT.

The rearrangement joins TRBV27 to TRBJ1-4; D is uncertain. The V gene's germline CDR1 is MNHEY and CDR2 SMNVEV (reference sequence). This CDR3 spans 16 amino acids. Trimming left V 4 bases short and J 5 bases short, with 17 bases between. In DNA, the CDR3 is TGTGCCAGCAGTTCGGCCTGGTCGGAGAGAAATGAAAAACTGTTTTTT. Encoded protein: CASSSAWSERNEKLFF.

The chain combines TRBV10-3 with TRBJ1-4, with no clear D. With 10 bases removed from V and 4 bases from J, the gap between germline ends came to 10 bases. Germline V CDR1 and CDR2: ENHRY, SYGVKD. The length of the CDR3 is 12 residues. Here the CDR3 reads CATSEVNEKLFF. CDR3 bases: TGTGCCACGTCGGAGGTTAATGAAAAACTGTTTTTT.

The V gene is TRBV6-4, the J gene TRBJ1-5, with D possibly TRBD1 on 5 matching bases. Looked up from germline, CDR1 is MRHNA and CDR2 is SNTAGT. The CDR3 runs to 14 residues. Trimming left V 6 bases short and J 9 bases short, with 18 bases between. Here the CDR3 reads CASRDLAGTGPQHF. In DNA, the CDR3 is TGTGCCAGCAGAGACCTCGCGGGGACCGGGCCCCAGCATTTT.

The chain uses TRBV7-8 and TRBJ2-7; TRBD2 aligns across 8 bases. The CDR3 totals 18 residues. Germline loops: CDR1 SGHVS, CDR2 FQNEAQ. Trimming took 3 bases from V and 2 from J; bases not matched to a gene: 15. CDR3 coding DNA: TGTGCCAGCAGCTTTTCTTCGAGTTTCGGGGGGGGGACCTACGAGCAGTACTTC. Protein sequence: CASSFSSSFGGGTYEQYF.

The chain employs TRBV7-2 and TRBJ2-7; 13 nucleotides line up with TRBD2. V shed 4 bases, J shed 2 bases, and the junction held 8 bases outside the gene matches. CDR1 and CDR2 (germline): SGHTA, FQGNSA. CDR3 length: 17 amino acids. The DNA for the CDR3 is TGTGCCAGCAGCTCCCAAGGACTAGCGGGGGATCCCTACGAGCAGTACTTC. Its protein is CASSSQGLAGDPYEQYF.

The chain joins TRBV28 to TRBJ1-5; D remains ambiguous. Trimming cost V 6 bases and J 0 bases, with 24 bases left between them. Germline loops: CDR1 MDHEN, CDR2 SYDVKM. The CDR3 is 19 amino acids. The chain's CDR3 is CASRSIRVLAFDSNQPQHF. The DNA of the CDR3 is TGTGCCAGCAGGTCTATCCGGGTCCTCGCTTTCGATAGCAATCAGCCCCAGCATTTT.

The chain joins TRBV6-1 to TRBJ2-3, with 7 bases matching TRBD1. The V gene end was trimmed by 0 bases and the J gene end by 5 bases; junction bases not matched to a gene: 14. The CDR3 sequence is 18 residues long. Germline loops: CDR1 MNHNS, CDR2 SASEGT. The CDR3 nucleotides read TGTGCCAGCAGTGAAGCTTTCCTCCCGGACAGGCGAAAAGATACGCAGTATTTT. Its protein is CASSEAFLPDRRKDTQYF.